The 3 T cell receptor beta chains below all came from one sample that was sequenced in a study of regulatory T cells in long-lasting Graves disease. Described time point: newly diagnosed GD, antithyroid drugs for less than 3 months. PBMC RNA was the source of the TCR library. Building the TCR beta libraries relied on iRepertoire HTBI primers, and CDR3 regions underwent Arm-PCR. TCRdb re-called the multiplex PCR reads with MiXCR, one entry per CDR3 protein. The data show a few hundred thousand distinct CDR3 sequences, with over 12% seen just once and about 8% held by the top ten. These data also formed part of another study, on T cells in Graves' hyperthyroidism and ophthalmopathy.

The sequencing used peripheral blood mononuclear cells (PBMCs), collected at new diagnosis, from a patient treated with antithyroid drugs. The receptors derive from a woman between 40 and 55 years old with Graves disease.

This clonotype was detected many times. The chain employs TRBV20-1 and TRBJ2-7; 14 bases line up with TRBD2. This CDR3 is 15 amino acids long. The germline gives CDR1 DFQATT, CDR2 SNEGSKA (reference sequence). V was clipped by 3 bases and J by 6 bases; unmatched bases: 7. The CDR3 DNA reads TGCAGTGCTAGGGGGGGGACTAGCGGGAGTGGCGAGCAGTACTTC. Its protein product is CSARGGTSGSGEQYF.

This clonotype has at least ten counts. This chain links TRBV24-1 with TRBJ2-5; 12 bases are shared with TRBD2. Per germline, CDR1 KGHDR and CDR2 SFDVKD. V dropped 2 bases and J dropped 5; count of bases not matched to a gene: 5. The CDR3 totals 16 residues. The CDR3 nucleotides are TGTGCCACCAGTGATTCGACTAGCGGGAGAGGGGAGACCCAGTACTTC. Amino acids: CATSDSTSGRGETQYF.

Turning to this clonotype: A much more abundant neighbour one base away suggests this may be a read error. This chain links TRBV30 with TRBJ1-5; unclear D gene. Germline V gene sequence: CDR1 GTSNPN, CDR2 SVGIG (reference sequence). This CDR3 region has 13 residues. CDR3 in DNA: TGTGCCTGGAGTCCGGACGGGAATCGGCCCCAGCATTTT. As protein: CAWSPDGNRPQHF.